These T cell receptor beta chains were read from a single sample in a study of response to subunit inactivated influenza vaccine. From the RT-PCR reads, TCRdb called clonotypes with MiXCR, one entry per CDR3 protein. The table shows roughly 520,000 distinct CDR3 sequences, with over 25% occurring only once. Source: CD4+ T cells sorted from PBMCs, taken roughly 5 days after vaccination. The source of these receptors is a man between 45 and 60 years old who received an inactivated influenza vaccine. Both conserved end residues are trimmed from each CDR3. D genes are given only for firm matches.

v_call	d_call	j_call	cdr3_aa
TRBV12-3/TRBV12-4	TRBD2	TRBJ2-7	ASSKRGDEQY
TRBV20-1	NA	TRBJ1-1	SAREDPNTEAF
TRBV5-5	TRBD1	TRBJ2-1	ASSPNRGQYNEQF
TRBV20-1	TRBD2	TRBJ2-1	SARDPLAGVGDEQF
TRBV3-1	TRBD2	TRBJ2-5	ASSQEGLAVETQY
TRBV12-3/TRBV12-4	NA	TRBJ2-6	ASSTRGLSGANVLT
TRBV2	NA	TRBJ2-2	ASGEAQGKTGELF
TRBV7-2	TRBD2	TRBJ2-3	ASSLVAGGDTQY
TRBV29-1	TRBD1	TRBJ2-4	SVGDRYMSNIQY
TRBV20-1	NA	TRBJ1-5	SARETRYSNQPQH
TRBV7-9	TRBD1	TRBJ2-1	ASSLRALQGNNEQF
TRBV5-6	NA	TRBJ1-4	ASSNVAGFGEKLF
TRBV29-1	NA	TRBJ2-6	SVSLSSGANVLT
TRBV15	NA	TRBJ2-1	ATSRDLASYNEQF
TRBV3-1	NA	TRBJ1-2	ASSHTRSSYGYT
TRBV12-3/TRBV12-4	NA	TRBJ1-2	ASSKDLAGYT
TRBV5-1	NA	TRBJ2-7	ASSLVAGENYEQY
TRBV6-1	TRBD1	TRBJ2-1	ASSQTGGDYNEQF
TRBV7-2	NA	TRBJ2-3	ASRKPGGIDTQY
TRBV12-3/TRBV12-4	TRBD1	TRBJ2-5	ASSSGGTIQETQY
TRBV6-2/TRBV6-3	NA	TRBJ2-1	ASSYGGPNEQF
TRBV11-1	NA	TRBJ1-1	ATGTSRRTEAF
TRBV18	TRBD2	TRBJ2-2	ASSAGLNTGELF
TRBV7-8	NA	TRBJ2-1	ASSQPFWQGRDNEQF
TRBV6-1	TRBD2	TRBJ2-5	ASRSSGGYQETQY
TRBV12-3/TRBV12-4	NA	TRBJ2-7	ASSLRGPSYEQY
TRBV5-1	NA	TRBJ2-2	ASSFRQDYTGELF
TRBV6-5	NA	TRBJ1-1	ASSYSKSGGNTEAF
TRBV6-2/TRBV6-3	TRBD1	TRBJ2-2	ASSRRQGWTGELF
TRBV3-1	TRBD2	TRBJ2-1	ASSQGAGGVYNEQF
TRBV10-3	TRBD1	TRBJ2-2	AIRSGQGDRELF
TRBV7-2	TRBD1	TRBJ2-7	ASSLMLGQAIDEQY
TRBV15	NA	TRBJ2-1	ATSRIGGNKF
TRBV5-1	TRBD2	TRBJ2-7	ASSVTSGGQYEQY
TRBV7-2	TRBD2	TRBJ2-3	ASSLIAGGTHTQY
TRBV7-2	NA	TRBJ2-3	ASSRPVDTQY
TRBV7-8	TRBD1	TRBJ1-5	ASSFGWGTGDYSNQPQH
TRBV10-3	TRBD2	TRBJ2-5	AISATAAGDQETQY
TRBV20-1	TRBD1	TRBJ2-7	SAGSRDRALPYEQY
TRBV20-1	NA	TRBJ2-7	SATTDGIWSEQY
TRBV5-5	TRBD1	TRBJ1-1	ASRAPGQRNTEAF
TRBV7-2	TRBD2	TRBJ2-1	ASSPSSGGGYNEQF
TRBV5-1	NA	TRBJ2-3	ASRPTGSDTQY
TRBV5-1	NA	TRBJ1-1	ASSLIPGSTEAF
TRBV9	NA	TRBJ2-3	ASSVEAGRGDTQY
TRBV29-1	NA	TRBJ2-3	SVLLLRNTDTQY
TRBV5-1	NA	TRBJ2-7	ASSLGDGYEQY
TRBV5-1	NA	TRBJ2-2	ASSLQRGRGTGELF
TRBV29-1	NA	TRBJ2-7	SVETPGLSSYEQY
TRBV2	TRBD2	TRBJ2-4	AFSSLGLAGVVGNIQY
TRBV21-1	NA	TRBJ1-2	ASSSYRPQGGYT
TRBV10-3	TRBD2	TRBJ2-2	AAFPGGNTGELF
TRBV7-6	TRBD2	TRBJ2-7	ASSLARLAGGEQY
TRBV29-1	TRBD1	TRBJ2-2	SAKDRVRTGELF